The subject of this entry is one T cell receptor (beta chain). This sample is part of a study of blood T cell repertoires in COVID-19. The overall study: Sites across the United States, Italy and Spain contributed samples from acute and convalescent COVID-19.

Original analysis: Estimation of nucleated cell counts was performed using reference gene primer amplification. Measured with immunoSEQ multiplex PCR; TCRdb has only the in-frame clones, and not every one. That table is the source of V, J and clone size, and D and trimming were worked out from the DNA. The sample lists 120,000 or so clones, around 89% occurring once. Sample: peripheral blood. The sequence was collected from a human donor in a cohort sampled during active COVID-19.

In DNA form, the CDR3 reads TGTGCCAGCTGCCGGGTCCAAGAGACCCAGTACTTC. Encoded protein: CASCRVQETQYF. The chain employs TRBV12-3 or TRBV12-4 and TRBJ2-5; D is unclear. V gave up 8 bases and J gave up 1 base, with 8 bases separating them. The CDR3 contains 12 residues.